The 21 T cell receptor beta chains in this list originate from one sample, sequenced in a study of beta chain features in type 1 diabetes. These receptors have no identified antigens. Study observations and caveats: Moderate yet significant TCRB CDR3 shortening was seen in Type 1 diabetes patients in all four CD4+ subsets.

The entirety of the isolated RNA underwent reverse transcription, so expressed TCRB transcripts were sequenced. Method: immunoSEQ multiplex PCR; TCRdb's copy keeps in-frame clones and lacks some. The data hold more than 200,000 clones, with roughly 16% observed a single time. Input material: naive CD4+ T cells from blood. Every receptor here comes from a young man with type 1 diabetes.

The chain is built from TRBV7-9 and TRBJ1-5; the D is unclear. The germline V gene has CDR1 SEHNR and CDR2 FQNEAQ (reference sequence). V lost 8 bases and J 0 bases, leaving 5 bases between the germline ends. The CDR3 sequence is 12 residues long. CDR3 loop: CASQDSNQPQHF. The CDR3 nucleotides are TGTGCCAGCCAGGATAGCAATCAGCCCCAGCATTTT.

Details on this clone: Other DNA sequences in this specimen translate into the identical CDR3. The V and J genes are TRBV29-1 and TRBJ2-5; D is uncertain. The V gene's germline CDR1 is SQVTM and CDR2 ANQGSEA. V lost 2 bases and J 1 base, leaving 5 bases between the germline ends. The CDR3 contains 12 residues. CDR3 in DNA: TGCAGCGTTGAACCGGGCCAAGAGACCCAGTACTTC. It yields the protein CSVEPGQETQYF.

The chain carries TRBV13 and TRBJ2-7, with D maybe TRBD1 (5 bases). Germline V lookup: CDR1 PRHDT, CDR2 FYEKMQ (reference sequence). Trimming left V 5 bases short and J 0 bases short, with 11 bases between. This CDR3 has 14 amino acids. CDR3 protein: CASSRGLLSYEQYF. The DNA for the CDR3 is TGTGCCAGCAGCAGGGGCCTCCTCTCCTACGAGCAGTACTTC.

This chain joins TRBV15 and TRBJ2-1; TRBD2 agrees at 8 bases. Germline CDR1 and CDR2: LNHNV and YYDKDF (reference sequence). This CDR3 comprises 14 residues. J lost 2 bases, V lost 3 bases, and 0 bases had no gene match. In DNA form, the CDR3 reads TGTGCCACCAGCAGGACTAGCGCCTACAATGAGCAGTTCTTC. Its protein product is CATSRTSAYNEQFF.

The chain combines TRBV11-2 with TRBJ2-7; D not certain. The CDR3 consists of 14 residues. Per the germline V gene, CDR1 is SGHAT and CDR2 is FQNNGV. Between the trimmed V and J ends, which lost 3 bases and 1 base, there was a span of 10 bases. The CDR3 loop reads CASSFRLSSYEQYF. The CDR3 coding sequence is TGTGCCAGCAGCTTTAGGCTTTCGTCCTACGAGCAGTACTTC.

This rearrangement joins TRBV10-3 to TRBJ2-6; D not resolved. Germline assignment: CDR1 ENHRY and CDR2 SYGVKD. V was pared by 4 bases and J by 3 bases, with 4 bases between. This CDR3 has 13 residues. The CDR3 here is CAISGVGANVLTF. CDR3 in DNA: TGTGCCATCAGTGGGGTTGGGGCCAACGTCCTGACTTTC.

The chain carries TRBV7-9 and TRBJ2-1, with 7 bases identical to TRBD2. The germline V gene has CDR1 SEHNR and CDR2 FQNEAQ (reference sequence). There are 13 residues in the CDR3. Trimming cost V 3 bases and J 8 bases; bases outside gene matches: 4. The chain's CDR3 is CASSFGLVDEQFF. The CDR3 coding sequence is TGTGCCAGCAGCTTCGGACTAGTCGATGAGCAGTTCTTC.

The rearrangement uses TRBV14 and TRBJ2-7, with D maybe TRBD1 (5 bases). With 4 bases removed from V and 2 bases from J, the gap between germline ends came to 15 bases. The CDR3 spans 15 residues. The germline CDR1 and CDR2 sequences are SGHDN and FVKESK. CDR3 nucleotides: TGTGCCAGCAGCCGTATCGGAGACAGACCCTACGAGCAGTACTTC. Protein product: CASSRIGDRPYEQYF.

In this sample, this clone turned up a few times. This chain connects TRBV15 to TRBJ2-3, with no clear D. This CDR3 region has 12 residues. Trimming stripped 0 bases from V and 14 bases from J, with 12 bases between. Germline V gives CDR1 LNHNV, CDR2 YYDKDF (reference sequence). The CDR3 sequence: CATSRETENRYF. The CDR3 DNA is TGTGCCACCAGCAGAGAAACTGAGAACCGGTATTTT.

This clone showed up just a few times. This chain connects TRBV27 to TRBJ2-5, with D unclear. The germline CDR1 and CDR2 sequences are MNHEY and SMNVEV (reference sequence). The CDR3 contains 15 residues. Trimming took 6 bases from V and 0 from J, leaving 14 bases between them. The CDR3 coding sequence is TGTGCCAGCAGCTCATTAACAGCGTACCAAGAGACCCAGTACTTC. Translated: CASSSLTAYQETQYF.

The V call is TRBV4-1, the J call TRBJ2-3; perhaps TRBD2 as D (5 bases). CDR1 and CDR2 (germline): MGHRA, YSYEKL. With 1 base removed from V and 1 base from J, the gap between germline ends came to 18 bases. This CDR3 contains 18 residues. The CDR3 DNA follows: TGCGCCAGCAGCCAAGCGGGATTTGAATCCACCCGCACAGATACGCAGTATTTT. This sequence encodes CASSQAGFESTRTDTQYF.

The CDR3 nucleotides are TGTGCCAGCAGCCTCACTGTGAGGGAGACCCAGTACTTC. It encodes CASSLTVRETQYF. This rearrangement joins TRBV5-5 to TRBJ2-5; D unresolved. The germline V and J ends were trimmed by 4 bases and 5 bases, with 12 bases remaining between them. The germline gives CDR1 SGHKS, CDR2 YYEKEE (reference sequence). The CDR3 loop spans 13 amino acids.

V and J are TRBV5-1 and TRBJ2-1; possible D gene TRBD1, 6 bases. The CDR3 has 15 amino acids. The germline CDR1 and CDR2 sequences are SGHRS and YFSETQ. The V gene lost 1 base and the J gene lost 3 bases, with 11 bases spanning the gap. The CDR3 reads CASSLTGSLYNEQFF. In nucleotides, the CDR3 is TGCGCCAGCAGCTTGACAGGGAGCCTCTACAATGAGCAGTTCTTC.

The CDR3 DNA sequence: TGTGCCAGCAGCCAAGTGGCAGATACGCAGTATTTT. This translates into CASSQVADTQYF. This chain uses TRBV7-9 with TRBJ2-3, with D hard to call. With 5 bases removed from V and 4 bases from J, the gap between germline ends came to 7 bases. This CDR3 comprises 12 residues. The germline V gene encodes CDR1 SEHNR and CDR2 FQNEAQ (reference sequence).

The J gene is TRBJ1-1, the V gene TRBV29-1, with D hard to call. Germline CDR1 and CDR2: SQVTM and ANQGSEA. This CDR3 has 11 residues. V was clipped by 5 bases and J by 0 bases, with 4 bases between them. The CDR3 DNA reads TGCAGCGTTCCGTTGAACACTGAAGCTTTCTTT. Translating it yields CSVPLNTEAFF. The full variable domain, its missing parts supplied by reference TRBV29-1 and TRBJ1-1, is SAVISQKPSRDICQRGTSLTIQCQVDSQVTMMFWYRQQPGQSLTLIATANQGSEATYESGFVIDKFPISRPNLTFSTLTVSNMSPEDSSIYLCSVPLNTEAFFGQGTRLTVV.

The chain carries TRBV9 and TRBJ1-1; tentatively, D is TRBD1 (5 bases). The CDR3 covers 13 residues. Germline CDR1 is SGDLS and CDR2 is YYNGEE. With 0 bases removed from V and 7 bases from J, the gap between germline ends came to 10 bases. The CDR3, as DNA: TGTGCCAGCAGCGTAGAAGGGGCGAGTGAAGCTTTCTTT. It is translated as CASSVEGASEAFF.

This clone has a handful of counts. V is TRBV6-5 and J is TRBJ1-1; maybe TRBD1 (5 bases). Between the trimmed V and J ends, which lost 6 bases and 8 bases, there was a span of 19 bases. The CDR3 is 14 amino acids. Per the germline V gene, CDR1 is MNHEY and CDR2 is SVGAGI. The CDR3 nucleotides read TGTGCCAGCAGCCAATCATTCAGGGAGGGGGAAGCTTTCTTT. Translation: CASSQSFREGEAFF.

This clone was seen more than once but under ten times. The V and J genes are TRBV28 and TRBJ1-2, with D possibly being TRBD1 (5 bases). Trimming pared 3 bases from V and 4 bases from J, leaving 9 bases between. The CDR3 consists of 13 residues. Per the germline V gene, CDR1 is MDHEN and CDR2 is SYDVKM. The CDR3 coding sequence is TGTGCCAGCAGTTTTGGTCAGGGCTATGGCTACACCTTC. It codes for CASSFGQGYGYTF.

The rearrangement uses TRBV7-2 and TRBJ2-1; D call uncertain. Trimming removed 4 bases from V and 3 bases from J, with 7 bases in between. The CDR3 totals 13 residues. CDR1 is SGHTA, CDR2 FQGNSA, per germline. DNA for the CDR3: TGTGCCAGCAGCTACTCGGACTACAATGAGCAGTTCTTC. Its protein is CASSYSDYNEQFF.

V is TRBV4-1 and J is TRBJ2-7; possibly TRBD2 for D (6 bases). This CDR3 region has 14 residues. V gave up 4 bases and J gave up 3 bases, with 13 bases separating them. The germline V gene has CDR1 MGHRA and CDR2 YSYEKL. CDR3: CASSPRDRFYEQYF. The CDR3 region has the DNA TGCGCCAGCAGCCCGCGGGACCGATTCTACGAGCAGTACTTC.

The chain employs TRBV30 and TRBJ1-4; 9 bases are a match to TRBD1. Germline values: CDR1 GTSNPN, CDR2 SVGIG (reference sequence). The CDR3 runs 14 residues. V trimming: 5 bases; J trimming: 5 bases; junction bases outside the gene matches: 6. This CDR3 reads CAWHPGTGNEKLFF. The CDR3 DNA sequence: TGTGCCTGGCATCCCGGGACAGGGAATGAAAAACTGTTTTTT. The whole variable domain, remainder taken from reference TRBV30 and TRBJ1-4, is SQTIHQWPATLVQPVGSPLSLECTVEGTSNPNLYWYRQAAGRGLQLLFYSVGIGQISSEVPQNLSASRPQDRQFILSSKKLLLSDSGFYLCAWHPGTGNEKLFFGSGTQLSVL.